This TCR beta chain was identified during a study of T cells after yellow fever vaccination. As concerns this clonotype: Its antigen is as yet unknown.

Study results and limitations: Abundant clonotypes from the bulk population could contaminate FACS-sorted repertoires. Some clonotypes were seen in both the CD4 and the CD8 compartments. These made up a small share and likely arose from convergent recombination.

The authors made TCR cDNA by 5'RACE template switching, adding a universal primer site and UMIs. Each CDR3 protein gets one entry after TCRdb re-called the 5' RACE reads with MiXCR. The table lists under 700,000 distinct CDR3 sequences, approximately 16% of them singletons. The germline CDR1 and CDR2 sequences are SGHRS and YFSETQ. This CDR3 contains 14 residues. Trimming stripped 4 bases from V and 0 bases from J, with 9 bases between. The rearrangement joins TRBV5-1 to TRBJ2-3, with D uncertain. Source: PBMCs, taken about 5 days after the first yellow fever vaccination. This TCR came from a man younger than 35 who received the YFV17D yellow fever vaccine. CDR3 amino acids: CASSPQPSTDTQYF. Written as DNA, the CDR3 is TGCGCCAGCAGCCCCCAGCCGAGCACAGATACGCAGTATTTT.